This T cell receptor (beta chain) was captured in a study of T-cell memory formation after mild COVID-19. The wider study: The two donors had largely donor-specific TCR clusters. Study results and caveats: Contracting clones from day 15 to 85 showed balanced CD4/CD8; later expanders favored CD4+. Contracting CD4+ clones were located mainly in CM and EM, and CD8+ clones in EMRA. SARS-CoV-2 specificity was not confirmed for second-wave clones peaking on day 37.

This clonotype has only a few counts. Its specificity is not known. TCRdb used MiXCR to reprocess the 5' RACE reads, holding one entry per CDR3 protein. The sample has around 340,000 distinct CDR3 sequences; approximately 12% are singletons. The CDR3 contains 16 residues. V dropped 5 bases and J dropped 7; count of bases not matched to a gene: 13. Germline-derived CDR1 and CDR2 are SGHVS and FNYEAQ. The V gene is TRBV7-6, the J gene TRBJ2-1; TRBD2 matches at 8 bases. Material: PBMCs or a T cell subset sorted from them (not recorded which). The TCR originated in a man between 18 and 29 years old who had mild COVID-19 (a few samples of this study predate the infection). Cell type and time point are not known. The CDR3 sequence is CASSISGAQFGNEQFF. The CDR3 bases are TGTGCCAGCAGCATTAGCGGGGCCCAGTTCGGGAATGAGCAGTTCTTC.